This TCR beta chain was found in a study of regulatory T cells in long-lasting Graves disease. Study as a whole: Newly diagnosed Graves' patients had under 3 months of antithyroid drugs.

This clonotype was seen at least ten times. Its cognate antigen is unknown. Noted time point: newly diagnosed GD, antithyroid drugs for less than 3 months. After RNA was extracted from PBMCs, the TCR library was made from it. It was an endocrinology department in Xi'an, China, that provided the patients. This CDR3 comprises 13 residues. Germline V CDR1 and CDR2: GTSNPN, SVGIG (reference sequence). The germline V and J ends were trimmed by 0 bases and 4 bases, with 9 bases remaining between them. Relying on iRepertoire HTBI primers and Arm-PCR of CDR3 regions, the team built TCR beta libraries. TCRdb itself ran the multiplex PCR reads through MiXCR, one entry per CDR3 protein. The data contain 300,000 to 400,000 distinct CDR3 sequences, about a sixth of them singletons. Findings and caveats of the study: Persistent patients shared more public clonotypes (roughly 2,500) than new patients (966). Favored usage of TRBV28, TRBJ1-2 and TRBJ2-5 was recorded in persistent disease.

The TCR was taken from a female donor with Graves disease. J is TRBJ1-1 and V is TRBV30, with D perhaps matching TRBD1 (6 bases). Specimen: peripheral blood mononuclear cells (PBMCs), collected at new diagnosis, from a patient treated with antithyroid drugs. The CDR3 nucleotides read TGTGCCTGGAGTGTACTAGGGGGCACTGAAGCTTTCTTT. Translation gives CAWSVLGGTEAFF.